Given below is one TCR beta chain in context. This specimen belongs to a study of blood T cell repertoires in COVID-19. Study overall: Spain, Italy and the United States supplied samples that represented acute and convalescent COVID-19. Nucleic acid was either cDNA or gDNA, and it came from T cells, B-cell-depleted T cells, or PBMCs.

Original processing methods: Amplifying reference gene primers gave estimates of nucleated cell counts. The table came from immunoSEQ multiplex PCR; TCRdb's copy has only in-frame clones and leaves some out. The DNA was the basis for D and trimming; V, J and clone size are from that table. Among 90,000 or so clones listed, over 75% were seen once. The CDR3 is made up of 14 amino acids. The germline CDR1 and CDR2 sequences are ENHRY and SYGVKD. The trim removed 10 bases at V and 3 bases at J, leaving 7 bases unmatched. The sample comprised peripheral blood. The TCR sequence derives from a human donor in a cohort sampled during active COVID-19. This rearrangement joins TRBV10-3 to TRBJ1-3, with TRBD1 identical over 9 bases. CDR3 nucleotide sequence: TGTGCCACGGGGACAGGGTCGGTTGGAAACACCATATATTTT. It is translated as CATGTGSVGNTIYF.